This T cell receptor (beta chain) came from a study of T-cell memory formation after mild COVID-19. Study-wide background: Largely donor-specific sequence clusters came from a couple of donors. Study-level points and caveats: Mainly CM and EM harbored the contracting CD4+ clones; mainly EMRA harbored the CD8+ ones.

Germline V gene lookup returns CDR1 MNHEY and CDR2 SVGAGI. The CDR3 has 15 residues. Deletions cut 2 bases from V and 0 bases from J, with 11 bases between. This clonotype showed up many times. Antigen specificity is unknown. TCRdb reprocessed the 5' RACE reads via MiXCR and lists one record per CDR3 protein. This table holds 200,000 to 250,000 distinct CDR3 sequences, about a sixth found once. The origin of this receptor is a man aged 18 to 29 who had mild COVID-19 (a few samples of this study predate the infection). Cell type and time point are not known. V usage is TRBV6-5 and J usage is TRBJ2-7, with D possibly being TRBD1 or TRBD2 (5 bases each). The sample was PBMCs or a T cell subset sorted from them (not recorded which). In nucleotides, the CDR3 is TGTGCCAGCAGTTACCGGGGACCAAGCTCCTACGAGCAGTACTTC. Protein product: CASSYRGPSSYEQYF.